These T cell receptor beta chains were read from a single sample in a study of blood T cell repertoires in COVID-19. TCRdb's table, derived via immunoSEQ multiplex PCR, lists solely in-frame clones and lacks some. This table holds roughly 300,000 clones, around 85% found once. Sequencing was carried out using peripheral blood. Receptors originate from a woman under 40 with COVID-19, enrolled during active disease. Each CDR3 is given with its conserved first and last residue. Fields, in order: J gene, V gene, CDR3 protein.

TRBJ2-7,TRBV10-2,CASSGAGGLREQYF
TRBJ1-3,TRBV9,CASSYSGNTIYF
TRBJ1-2,TRBV2,CASSPRGYNGYTF
TRBJ1-4,TRBV19,CASSMRGEKLFF
TRBJ2-1,TRBV11-2,CASSGGLAGGPDEQFF
TRBJ1-3,TRBV9,CASSAPLSGAGNTIYF
TRBJ1-1,TRBV19,CASSIDSWGEAFF
TRBJ1-4,TRBV20-1,CSASKGGAPATNEKLFF
TRBJ2-7,TRBV9,CASSAAGARSYEQYF
TRBJ2-2,TRBV20-1,CSAPFTGELFF
TRBJ1-2,TRBV19,CASSPGQGNYGYTF
TRBJ1-5,TRBV19,CASSIGESSNQPQHF
TRBJ2-7,TRBV7-9,CASSRVAGDEQYF
TRBJ2-7,TRBV7-2,CASSPTSGTGGYEQYF
TRBJ2-5,TRBV5-4,CASSVSPGETQYF
TRBJ1-1,TRBV3-1/TRBV3-2,CASSQEAPNTEAFF
TRBJ2-1,TRBV19,CASSPEPASGYNEQFF
TRBJ1-1,TRBV5-1,CASRTGNTEAFF
TRBJ2-7,TRBV30,CAWNRQGPYEQYF
TRBJ1-5,TRBV19,CASSPHREILSQHF
TRBJ2-3,TRBV6-5,CASSYSISPSGDTQYF
TRBJ2-5,TRBV9,CASSVGSGDPETQYF
TRBJ1-4,TRBV12-3/TRBV12-4,CATRGLNEKLFF
TRBJ2-7,TRBV7-9,CASSFGRGPESSYEQYF
TRBJ1-3,TRBV11-2,CASSPGAGGNSGNTIYF
TRBJ1-3,TRBV5-1,CASSATGGGNTIYF
TRBJ2-7,TRBV27,CASSTGTGGYEQYF
TRBJ1-1,TRBV12-5,CASGLDRTAAFF
TRBJ2-7,TRBV28,CASSLGGRQYF
TRBJ2-7,TRBV4-1,CASSQPGQGAYEQYF
TRBJ2-3,TRBV18,CASSPQGQTLTDTQYF